This paragraph covers one T cell receptor beta chain sequence. Produced via immunoSEQ multiplex PCR; TCRdb's table is partial and in-frame only. The table shows about 80,000 clones, with 91% occurring only once. This sample stems from a study of technical replicates of blood from several donors. The origin of this receptor is a human donor in good health. Source material: T cells isolated from PBMCs.

DNA of the CDR3: TGTGCCAGCAGCGGCTTTTCCAGGGACGCGGGAGGGCCGCCAGATACGCAGTATTTT. This sequence encodes CASSGFSRDAGGPPDTQYF. The rearrangement links TRBV9 to TRBJ2-3; 9 nucleotides agree with TRBD2. Germline V lookup: CDR1 SGDLS, CDR2 YYNGEE. CDR3 length: 19 residues. The V and J ends lost 3 bases and 4 bases, in that order; junction bases with no gene match: 18.